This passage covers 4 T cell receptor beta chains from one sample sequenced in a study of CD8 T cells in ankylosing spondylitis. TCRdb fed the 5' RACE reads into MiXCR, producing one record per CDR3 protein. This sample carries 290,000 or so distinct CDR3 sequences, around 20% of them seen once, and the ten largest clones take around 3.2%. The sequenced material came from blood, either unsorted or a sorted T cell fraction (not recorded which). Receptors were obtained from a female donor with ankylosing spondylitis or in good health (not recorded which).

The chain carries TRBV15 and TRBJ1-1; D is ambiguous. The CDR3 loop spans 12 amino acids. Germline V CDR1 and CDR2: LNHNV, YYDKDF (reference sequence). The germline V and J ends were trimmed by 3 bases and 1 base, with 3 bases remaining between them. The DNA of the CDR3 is TGTGCCACCAGCAGGAGGAACACTGAAGCTTTCTTT. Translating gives CATSRRNTEAFF.

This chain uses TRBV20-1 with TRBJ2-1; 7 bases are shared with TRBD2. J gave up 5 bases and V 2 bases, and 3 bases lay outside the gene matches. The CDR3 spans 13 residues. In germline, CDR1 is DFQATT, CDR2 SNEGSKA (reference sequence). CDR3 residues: CSARQGLDNEQFF. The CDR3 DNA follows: TGCAGTGCTAGACAAGGACTAGACAATGAGCAGTTCTTC.

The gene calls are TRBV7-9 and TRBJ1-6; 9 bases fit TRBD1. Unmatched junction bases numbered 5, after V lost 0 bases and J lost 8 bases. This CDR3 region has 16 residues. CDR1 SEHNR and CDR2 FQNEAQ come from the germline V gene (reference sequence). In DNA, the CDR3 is TGTGCCAGCAGCTTAGCGACGGGACAGGGATATTCACCCCTCCACTTT. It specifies CASSLATGQGYSPLHF.

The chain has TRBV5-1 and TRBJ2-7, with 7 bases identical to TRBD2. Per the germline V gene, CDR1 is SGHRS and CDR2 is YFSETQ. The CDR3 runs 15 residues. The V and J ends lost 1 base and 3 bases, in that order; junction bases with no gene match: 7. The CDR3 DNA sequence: TGCGCCAGCAGCTTGAGCGGGGCCGAATACTACGAGCAGTACTTC. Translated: CASSLSGAEYYEQYF. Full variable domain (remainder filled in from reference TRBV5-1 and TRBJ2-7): KAGVTQTPRYLIKTRGQQVTLSCSPISGHRSVSWYQQTPGQGLQFLFEYFSETQRNKGNFPGRFSGRQFSNSRSEMNVSTLELGDSALYLCASSLSGAEYYEQYFGPGTRLTVT.